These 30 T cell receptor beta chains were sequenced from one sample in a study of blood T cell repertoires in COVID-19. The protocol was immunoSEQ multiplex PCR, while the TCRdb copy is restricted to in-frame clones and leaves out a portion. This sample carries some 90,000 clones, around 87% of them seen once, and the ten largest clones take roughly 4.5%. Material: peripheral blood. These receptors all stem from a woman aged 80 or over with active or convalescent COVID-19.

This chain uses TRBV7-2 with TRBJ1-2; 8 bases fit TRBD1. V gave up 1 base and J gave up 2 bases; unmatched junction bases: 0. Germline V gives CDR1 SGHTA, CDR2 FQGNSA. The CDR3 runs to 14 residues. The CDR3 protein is CASSLGQGNYGYTF. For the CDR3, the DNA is TGTGCCAGCAGCTTAGGACAGGGGAACTATGGCTACACCTTC.

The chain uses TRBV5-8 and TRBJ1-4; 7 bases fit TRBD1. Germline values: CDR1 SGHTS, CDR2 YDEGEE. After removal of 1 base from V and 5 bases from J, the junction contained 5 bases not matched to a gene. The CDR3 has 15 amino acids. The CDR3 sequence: CASSLRQGGNEKLFF. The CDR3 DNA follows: TGTGCCAGCAGCTTGAGGCAGGGGGGAAATGAAAAACTGTTTTTT.

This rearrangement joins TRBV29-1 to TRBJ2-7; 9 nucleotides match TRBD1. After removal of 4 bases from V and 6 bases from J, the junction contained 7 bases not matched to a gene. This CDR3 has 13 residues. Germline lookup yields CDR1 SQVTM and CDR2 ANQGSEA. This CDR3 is CSVVRGQGLEQYF. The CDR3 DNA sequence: TGCAGCGTTGTACGGGGACAGGGCCTCGAGCAGTACTTC.

In DNA form, the CDR3 reads TGTGCCAGCAGTTTAACAGGGGGCGATACCCGAACAGGTGAAGCTTTCTTT. This sequence encodes CASSLTGGDTRTGEAFF. The rearrangement links TRBV27 to TRBJ1-1; 9 bases agree with TRBD1. Germline CDR1 reads MNHEY; CDR2 reads SMNVEV (reference sequence). This CDR3 region has 17 residues. With V trimmed by 2 bases and J by 7 bases, 14 bases remained unmatched.

CDR3 in DNA: TGTGCCACCAGTGAATCAGGGGGTCTCCGTCGGCAGTACTTC. Protein sequence: CATSESGGLRRQYF. The chain combines TRBV24-1 with TRBJ2-7; 7 positions agree with TRBD1. Germline loops: CDR1 KGHDR, CDR2 SFDVKD. V dropped 4 bases and J dropped 9; count of bases not matched to a gene: 11. This CDR3 is built from 14 residues.

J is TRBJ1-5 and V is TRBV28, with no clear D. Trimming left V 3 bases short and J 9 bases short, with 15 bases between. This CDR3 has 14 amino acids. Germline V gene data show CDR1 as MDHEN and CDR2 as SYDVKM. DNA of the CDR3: TGTGCCAGCAGTTTTGTTCGGGGAACCGGGCCCCAGCATTTT. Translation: CASSFVRGTGPQHF.

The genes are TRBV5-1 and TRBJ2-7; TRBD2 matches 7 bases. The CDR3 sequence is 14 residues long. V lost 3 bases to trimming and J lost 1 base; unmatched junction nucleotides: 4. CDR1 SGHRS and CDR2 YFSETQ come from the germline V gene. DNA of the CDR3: TGCGCCAGCAGCTCCGCTAGCGGTTCCTACGAGCAGTACTTC. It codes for CASSSASGSYEQYF.

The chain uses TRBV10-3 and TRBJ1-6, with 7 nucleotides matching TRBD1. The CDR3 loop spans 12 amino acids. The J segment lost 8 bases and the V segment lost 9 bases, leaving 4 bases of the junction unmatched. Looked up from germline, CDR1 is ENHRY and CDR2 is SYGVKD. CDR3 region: CAIRDSHSPLHF. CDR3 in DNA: TGTGCCATAAGGGACAGCCATTCACCCCTCCACTTT.

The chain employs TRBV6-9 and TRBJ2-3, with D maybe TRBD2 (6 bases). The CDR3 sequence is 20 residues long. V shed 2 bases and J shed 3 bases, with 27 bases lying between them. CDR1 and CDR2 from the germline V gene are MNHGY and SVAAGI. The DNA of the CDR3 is TGTGCCAGCAGTTATCTCGGGCCCCCGCGGTTGCGGGATCAAACAGATACGCAGTATTTT. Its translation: CASSYLGPPRLRDQTDTQYF.

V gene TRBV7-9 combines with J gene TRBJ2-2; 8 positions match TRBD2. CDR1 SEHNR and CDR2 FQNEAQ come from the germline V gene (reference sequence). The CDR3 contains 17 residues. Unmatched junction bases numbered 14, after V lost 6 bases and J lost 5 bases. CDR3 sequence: CASSQRVGQRGTGELFF. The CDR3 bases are TGTGCCAGCAGTCAGCGGGTTGGACAGCGGGGGACCGGGGAGCTGTTTTTT.

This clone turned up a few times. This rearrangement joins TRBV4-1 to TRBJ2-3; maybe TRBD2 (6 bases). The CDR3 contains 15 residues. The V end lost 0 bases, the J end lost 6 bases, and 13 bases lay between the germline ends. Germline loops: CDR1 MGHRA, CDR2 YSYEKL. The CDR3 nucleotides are TGCGCCAGCAGCCAAGATAGTGGGAGCGGGGATACGCAGTATTTT. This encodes CASSQDSGSGDTQYF.

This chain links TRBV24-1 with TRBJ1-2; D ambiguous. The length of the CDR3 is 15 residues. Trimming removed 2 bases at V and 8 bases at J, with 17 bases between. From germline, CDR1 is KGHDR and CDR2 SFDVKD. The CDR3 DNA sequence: TGTGCCACCAGTGATTCCAACGATCGCGTGAGAGGCTACACCTTC. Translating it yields CATSDSNDRVRGYTF.

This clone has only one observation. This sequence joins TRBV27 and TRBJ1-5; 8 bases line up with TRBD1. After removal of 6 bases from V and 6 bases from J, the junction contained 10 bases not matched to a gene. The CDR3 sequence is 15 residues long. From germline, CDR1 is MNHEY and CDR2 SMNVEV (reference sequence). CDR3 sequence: CASRGSGGRSQPQHF. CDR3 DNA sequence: TGTGCCAGCAGAGGATCAGGGGGCAGAAGTCAGCCCCAGCATTTT.

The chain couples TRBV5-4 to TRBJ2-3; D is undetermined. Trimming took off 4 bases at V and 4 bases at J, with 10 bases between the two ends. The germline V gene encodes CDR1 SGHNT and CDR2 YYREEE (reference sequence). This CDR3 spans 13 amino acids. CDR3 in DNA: TGTGCCAGCAGCACTAATACGGCAGATACGCAGTATTTT. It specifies CASSTNTADTQYF.

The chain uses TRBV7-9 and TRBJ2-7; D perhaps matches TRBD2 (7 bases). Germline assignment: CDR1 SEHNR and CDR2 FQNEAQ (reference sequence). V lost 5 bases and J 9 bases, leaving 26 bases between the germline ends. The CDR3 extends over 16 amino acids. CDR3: CASSDRGGRSPTTQYF. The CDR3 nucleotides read TGTGCCAGCAGCGATAGGGGGGGTAGATCACCTACGACGCAGTACTTC.

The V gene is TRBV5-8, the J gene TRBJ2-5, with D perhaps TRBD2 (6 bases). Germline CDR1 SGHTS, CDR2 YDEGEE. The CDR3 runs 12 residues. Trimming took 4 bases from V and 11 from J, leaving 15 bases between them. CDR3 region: CASSNEHGTQYF. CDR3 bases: TGTGCCAGCAGCAATGAGCACGGGACTCAGTACTTC.

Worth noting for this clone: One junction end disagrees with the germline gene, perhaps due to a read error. Written as DNA, the CDR3 is TGTGCCAGCAGATTGGCGCTAGCGGCATTCTCCTACGAGCAGTACTTC. The encoded protein is CASRLALAAFSYEQYF. The chain joins TRBV5-5 to TRBJ2-7, with 7 bases that match TRBD2. The germline gives CDR1 SGHKS, CDR2 YYEKEE (reference sequence). The CDR3 runs to 16 residues.

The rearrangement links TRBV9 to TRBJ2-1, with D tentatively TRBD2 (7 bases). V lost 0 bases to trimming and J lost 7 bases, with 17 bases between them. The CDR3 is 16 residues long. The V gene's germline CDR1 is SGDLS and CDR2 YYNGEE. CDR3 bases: TGTGCCAGCAGCGTAGACCCCCGGGGGGCGGATAATGAGCAGTTCTTC. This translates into CASSVDPRGADNEQFF.

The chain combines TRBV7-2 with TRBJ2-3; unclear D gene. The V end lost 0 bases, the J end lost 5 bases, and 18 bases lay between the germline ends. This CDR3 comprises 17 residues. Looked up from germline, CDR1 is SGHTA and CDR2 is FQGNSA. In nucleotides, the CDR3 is TGTGCCAGCAGCTTAGCGCTCGGGTTTCCACGGCAAGATACGCAGTATTTT. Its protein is CASSLALGFPRQDTQYF.

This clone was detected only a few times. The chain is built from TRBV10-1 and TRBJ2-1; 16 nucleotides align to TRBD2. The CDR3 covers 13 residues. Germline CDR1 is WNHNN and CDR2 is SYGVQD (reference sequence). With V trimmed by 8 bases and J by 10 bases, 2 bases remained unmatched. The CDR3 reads CASGGLAGGEQFF. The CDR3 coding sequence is TGCGCCAGCGGGGGACTAGCGGGAGGGGAGCAGTTCTTC.

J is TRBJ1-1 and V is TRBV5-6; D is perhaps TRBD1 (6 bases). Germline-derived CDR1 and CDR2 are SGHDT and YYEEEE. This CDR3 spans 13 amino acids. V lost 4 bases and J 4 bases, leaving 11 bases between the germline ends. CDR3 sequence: CASSLRGGTEAFF. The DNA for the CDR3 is TGTGCCAGCAGCCTGAGGGGGGGCACTGAAGCTTTCTTT.

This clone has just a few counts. CDR3 nucleotides: TGTGCCAGCAGCTATCGCGGGGGGACTAGCGGGGCTGAGCAGTTCTTC. It codes for CASSYRGGTSGAEQFF. The rearrangement uses TRBV7-8 and TRBJ2-1; the match to TRBD2 covers 13 bases. This CDR3 spans 16 amino acids. Germline V gene sequence: CDR1 SGHVS, CDR2 FQNEAQ. V trimming: 4 bases; J trimming: 9 bases; junction bases outside the gene matches: 9.

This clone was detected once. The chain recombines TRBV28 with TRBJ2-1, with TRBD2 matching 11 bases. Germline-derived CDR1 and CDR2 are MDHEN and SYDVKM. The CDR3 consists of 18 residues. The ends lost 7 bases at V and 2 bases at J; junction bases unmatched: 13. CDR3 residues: CASNHPTSGSLTYNEQFF. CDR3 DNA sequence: TGTGCCAGCAACCACCCAACTAGCGGGAGTTTAACCTACAATGAGCAGTTCTTC. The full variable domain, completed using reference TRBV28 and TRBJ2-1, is DVKVTQSSRYLVKRTGEKVFLECVQDMDHENMFWYRQDPGLGLRLIYFSYDVKMKEKGDIPEGYSVSREKKERFSLILESASTNQTSMYLCASNHPTSGSLTYNEQFFGPGTRLTVL.

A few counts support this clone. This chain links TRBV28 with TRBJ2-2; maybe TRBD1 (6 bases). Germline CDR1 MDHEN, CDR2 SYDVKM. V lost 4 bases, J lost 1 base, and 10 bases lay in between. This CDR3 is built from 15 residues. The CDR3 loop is CASSSTGRNTGELFF. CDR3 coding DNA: TGTGCCAGCAGTTCGACAGGCCGGAACACCGGGGAGCTGTTTTTT.

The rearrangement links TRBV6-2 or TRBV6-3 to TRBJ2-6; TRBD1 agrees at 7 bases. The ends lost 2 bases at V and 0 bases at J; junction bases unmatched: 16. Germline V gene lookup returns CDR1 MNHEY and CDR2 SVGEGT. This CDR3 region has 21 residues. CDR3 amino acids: CASSYESTGDRVYSGANVLTF. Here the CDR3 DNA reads TGTGCCAGCAGTTACGAGTCGACGGGTGACAGGGTATACTCTGGGGCCAACGTCCTGACTTTC.

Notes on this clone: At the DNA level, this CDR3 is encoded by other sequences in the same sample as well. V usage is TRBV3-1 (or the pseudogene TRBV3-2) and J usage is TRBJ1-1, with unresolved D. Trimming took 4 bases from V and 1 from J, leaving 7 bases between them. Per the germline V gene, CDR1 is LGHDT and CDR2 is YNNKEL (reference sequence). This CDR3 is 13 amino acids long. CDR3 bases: TGTGCCAGCAGCCGCAGACAGAACACTGAAGCTTTCTTT. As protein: CASSRRQNTEAFF.

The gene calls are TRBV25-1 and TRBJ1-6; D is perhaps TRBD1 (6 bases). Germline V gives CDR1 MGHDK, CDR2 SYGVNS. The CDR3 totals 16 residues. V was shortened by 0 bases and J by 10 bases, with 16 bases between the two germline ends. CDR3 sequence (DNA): TGTGCCAGCAGTGAATATAGGTCAGGGGCCGTATCACCCCTCCACTTT. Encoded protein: CASSEYRSGAVSPLHF.

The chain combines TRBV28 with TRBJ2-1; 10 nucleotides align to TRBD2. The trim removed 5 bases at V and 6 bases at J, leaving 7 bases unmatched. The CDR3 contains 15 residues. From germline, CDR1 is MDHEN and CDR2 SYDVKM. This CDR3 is CASSTLAGGVNEQFF. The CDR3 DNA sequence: TGTGCCAGCAGTACCTTAGCGGGAGGAGTCAATGAGCAGTTCTTC.

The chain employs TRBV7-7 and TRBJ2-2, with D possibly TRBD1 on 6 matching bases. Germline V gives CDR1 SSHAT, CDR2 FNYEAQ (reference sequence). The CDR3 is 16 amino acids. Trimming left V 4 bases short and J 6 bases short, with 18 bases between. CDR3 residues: CASSSNQGSPAGELFF. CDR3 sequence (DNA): TGTGCCAGCAGCTCGAACCAGGGGTCTCCGGCCGGGGAGCTGTTTTTT. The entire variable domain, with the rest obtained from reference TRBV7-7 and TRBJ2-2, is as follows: GAGVSQSPRYKVTKRGQDVTLRCDPISSHATLYWYQQALGQGPEFLTYFNYEAQPDKSGLPSDRFSAERPEGSISTLTIQRTEQRDSAMYRCASSSNQGSPAGELFFGEGSRLTVL.

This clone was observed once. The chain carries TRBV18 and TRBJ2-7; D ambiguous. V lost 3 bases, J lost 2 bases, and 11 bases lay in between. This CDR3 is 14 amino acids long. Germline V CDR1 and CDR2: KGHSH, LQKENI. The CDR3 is CASSPSTSPYEQYF. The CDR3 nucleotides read TGTGCCAGCTCACCCTCGACTTCTCCCTACGAGCAGTACTTC.